This T cell receptor (beta chain) appears in the sequencing data of a study of blood T cells in healthy people across ages. Whole-study context: T cells yielded about one barcoded beta molecule per two cells through template switching.

Study findings and constraints: Across the age range, TCR beta diversity per million T cells fell in a roughly linear way. When set beside aged donors, long-lived donors presented more naive CD4+ cells and higher diversity. Researchers said unsorted PBMCs prevented a conclusive naive versus antigen-experienced comparison.

It was with a sample-barcoded 5' primer and a J-beta primer mix that a second PCR of roughly 6 to 12 cycles was run. MiXCR was run by TCRdb on the 5' RACE reads, yielding one entry per CDR3 protein. Here the sample spans around 940,000 distinct CDR3 sequences, just over 50% being singletons. This clonotype was counted ten times or more. Its antigen is unknown. The CDR3 sequence is 16 residues long. Losses at the gene ends were 5 bases for V and 4 bases for J; bases not matched to a gene: 8. Germline values: CDR1 MNHEY, CDR2 SVGAGI. This sequence was found in a woman aged 60-75 years in good health. V and J are TRBV6-5 and TRBJ2-6, with 7 positions matching TRBD2. The sequenced material came from blood. The CDR3 sequence: CASSLEGGSGANVLTF. The CDR3 coding sequence is TGTGCCAGCAGTCTTGAGGGAGGGTCGGGGGCCAACGTCCTGACTTTC.